The present entry profiles one T cell receptor (beta chain) with its context. Enrolment of Seattle patients took place during active infection, and they were followed longitudinally. The CDR3 is made up of 12 amino acids. Germline-derived CDR1 and CDR2 are SQVTM and ANQGSEA. V was trimmed by 0 bases and J by 8 bases, leaving 10 bases between them. This record comes from a study of blood T cell repertoires in COVID-19. Study summary: The analysed material was cDNA or gDNA that came from T cells, B-cell-depleted T cells, or PBMCs.

Per the original data handling: Amplification from reference gene primers served as the basis for estimated nucleated cell counts. Generated by immunoSEQ multiplex PCR, the TCRdb table keeps only in-frame clones and is missing some. The V and J calls and clone size come from that table; D and trimming were worked out from the DNA. The sample includes more than 250,000 clones, around 88% of them seen just once. The sample taken for sequencing was peripheral blood. V gene TRBV29-1 combines with J gene TRBJ1-2, with a weak D call TRBD1 (5 bases). This clonotype originated in a woman younger than 45 with COVID-19, enrolled during active disease. CDR3 nucleotides: TGCAGCGTTGAAGACGGGACTGTAGGCTACACCTTC. Amino acids: CSVEDGTVGYTF. Filled out from reference TRBV29-1 and TRBJ1-2, the complete variable domain reads SAVISQKPSRDICQRGTSLTIQCQVDSQVTMMFWYRQQPGQSLTLIATANQGSEATYESGFVIDKFPISRPNLTFSTLTVSNMSPEDSSIYLCSVEDGTVGYTFGSGTRLTVV.